This TCR beta chain emerged from a study of shared clonotypes between healthy human individuals (dated by TCRdb to the early 2020s). About the investigation overall: A couple of women and a few men aged 18 to 49 years were included in the cohort. Per donor, three plates each were used for CD4 naive and CD4 memory, two for CD8 naive, and one for CD8 memory. To estimate repertoire size and how much clonotype sharing occurs between individuals, the study deeply sequenced the blood TCR repertoires of several healthy adults. Between about 0.9 and 9 billion PBMCs per donor were obtained by leukapheresis. Different laboratories and diverse techniques were used to prepare libraries and sequence TCR repertoires, to increase sequencing depth and limit assay-specific biases. Overall study outcomes, separate from this receptor: Estimated clonotype richness was generally larger for naive than for memory subsets. Approximately 5% of naive CD4, 3.5% of naive CD8, 2.3% of memory CD4, and about 0.4% of memory CD8 clonotypes were shared across several donors. Compared with non-shared clonotypes, the clonotypes found in all four sorted-subset donors had higher generation probabilities. Incomplete sequencing was indicated by rarefaction of sorted-subset datasets, despite the large sequencing depth. Because the study included a small number of donors, the genetic and exposure-history diversity represented was limited. Pairwise subsampling indicated that sequencing depth was expected to affect the degree of clonotype sharing among donors. Sampling was restricted to blood, and TCR repertoires in tissues likely differ from the TCR repertoires found in blood.

V is reduced by 4 bases and J by 0 bases, leaving a spacing of 12 bases between them. The germline V gene sets CDR1 to SGHVS and CDR2 to FQNEAQ. Its CDR3 holds 15 amino acids, cysteine through phenylalanine. Of all the DNA, just the CDR3 is kept, 45 bases in frame from base 1. Using the deep immunoSEQ assay, TCR CDR3 regions were amplified from genomic DNA by multiplex PCR. For each cell subset, the extracted genomic DNA was distributed evenly across all wells of several immunoSEQ 96-well plates, and each plate served as one replicate. Each replicate PCR for sorted subsets received roughly 0.2 ug genomic DNA, equal to about 30,000 T cell genomes. Purified libraries were quantified with a Qubit 3.0 fluorometer, sized on a Bioanalyzer 2100, and re-quantified with the KAPA Library Quantification kit. A separate single-read 150-cycle Illumina NextSeq 550 flow cell was used to sequence each immunoSEQ 96-well plate. In the authors' own workflow: Because the immunoSEQ output included only junctional sequences and no quality scores, the filtering could not be the same as the filtering used for full-length reads. Sequences were annotated with PyIR, a Python wrapper for IgBLAST v1.9, using IMGT germline references to assign V/J genes and CDR3. Reads were filtered out if the reads had weak V/J assignments (E-value above 1e-6), no CDR3, stop codons, out-of-frame junctions, or ambiguous translated residues. V3J clonotypes were defined by identical inferred V gene, J gene, and CDR3 amino acid sequence. Percentage overlap between repertoires was computed as shared unique clonotypes divided by the size of the smaller repertoire. Richness of each repertoire was evaluated using RTK rarefaction, the Chao1 estimator, and Recon v2.1 estimates of unobserved clonotypes. Generation probabilities were computed with OLGA for all TCRbeta clonotypes obtained by the gDNA method from four donors. TCRdb carries this immuneACCESS record with in-frame sequences only. Its versions omit some clonotypes, under half of them owing to an unresolved V gene in the studies checked, with the rest unexplained. V, J and clone size were drawn from that table, and D and trimming were deduced from the DNA. The table for this sample lists around 2,000,000 clones; around 95% of them were counted only once. Of the sample, more than 0.1% falls within the top ten clones.

With regard to this clone: Its recognized antigen is unknown. No base qualities exist here, and no much larger clone lies one base off it.

The donors were healthy, HIV-negative adults with no recently reported acute infections or vaccinations. All donors were Caucasian adults living in Nashville, Tennessee, USA. CD4+ T cells were enriched through magnetic negative selection, after which naive cells were positively selected on CD45RA and the remaining negative fraction served as the memory subset. Blood was obtained by leukapheresis, after which PBMCs were separated by Ficoll-Histopaque density gradient centrifugation and cryopreserved in liquid nitrogen vapor phase. Analytical flow cytometry was used to check the purity and quantity of every magnetically sorted T cell population. Genomic DNA was isolated from each sorted fraction and quantified by UV absorbance on a Nanodrop 2000c.

The chain is assembled from TRBV7-8 and TRBJ1-1, with TRBD1 tentatively as D gene (5 bases match). Specimen: naive CD4+ T cells sorted from blood. What the cell subset or site label conveys for this sample: CD45RA+ positively selected. The clonotype comes from a man between 18 and 35 years old in good health. This receptor has the CDR3 CASSSQQELNTEAFF. The sequenced DNA is TGTGCCAGCAGCTCCCAACAGGAGTTGAACACTGAAGCTTTCTTT. Reference TRBV7-8 and TRBJ1-1 genes cover what lies past the CDR3, so the full variable domain is GAGVSQSPRYKVAKRGQDVALRCDPISGHVSLFWYQQALGQGPEFLTYFQNEAQLDKSGLPSDRFFAERPEGSVSTLKIQRTQQEDSAVYLCASSSQQELNTEAFFGQGTRLTVV.